This passage covers 10 T cell receptor beta chains from one sample sequenced in a study of T cell repertoires and leukemia-associated antigens. TCRdb re-analysed the 5' RACE reads in MiXCR, keeping a single row per CDR3 protein. The sample yields about 14,000 distinct CDR3 sequences, roughly 40% seen once. The antigens of these receptors remain unknown. The specimen sequenced was CD3+ T cells sorted from blood and cultured. The receptors were sampled from a female donor in good health.

In its sample, this clonotype was seen many times. The V call is TRBV6-2 or TRBV6-3, the J call TRBJ2-1, with D tentatively TRBD2 (5 bases). This CDR3 is built from 15 residues. Trimming stripped 1 base from V and 7 bases from J, with 14 bases between. The germline gives CDR1 MNHEY, CDR2 SVGEGT. The DNA for the CDR3 is TGTGCCAGCAGTTACTTCCCGGGAAGGACGAATGAGCAGTTCTTC. It encodes CASSYFPGRTNEQFF.

As for this clonotype: The CDR3 does not close with the conserved phenylalanine or tryptophan, likely indicating a read error. V usage is TRBV28 and J usage is TRBJ1-1; 9 nucleotides line up with TRBD1. Germline lookup yields CDR1 MDHEN and CDR2 SYDVKM. CDR3 length equals 16 residues. The CDR3 DNA is TGTGCCAGCTGGAGCGAGAGGGGACAGGGAGATACTGGAGCTTTCCTT. Its protein product is CASWSERGQGDTGAFL.

Concerning this clonotype: A much larger clone sits a single nucleotide away, making a read error possible. The V call is TRBV2, the J call TRBJ2-5; 9 bases are a match to TRBD2. Per the germline V gene, CDR1 is SNHLY and CDR2 is FYNNEI. The CDR3 sequence is 15 residues long. Germline trimming cut 5 bases from V and 7 bases from J; bases unmatched to any gene: 11. The CDR3 is CASSLRRGGPGTQYF. CDR3 DNA: TGTGCCAGCAGTTTAAGGCGGGGGGGCCCAGGGACCCAGTACTTC. The whole variable domain, remainder taken from reference TRBV2 and TRBJ2-5, is EPEVTQTPSHQVTQMGQEVILRCVPISNHLYFYWYRQILGQKVEFLVSFYNNEISEKSEIFDDQFSVERPDGSNFTLKIRSTKLEDSAMYFCASSLRRGGPGTQYFGPGTRLLVL.

The rearrangement uses TRBV28 and TRBJ2-7; 8 bases match TRBD1. The J segment lost 3 bases and the V segment lost 6 bases, leaving 7 bases of the junction unmatched. The germline gives CDR1 MDHEN, CDR2 SYDVKM. This CDR3 has 14 amino acids. CDR3 sequence reads: CASRIRGQGYEQYF. As DNA, the CDR3 is TGTGCCAGCAGGATTAGAGGACAGGGCTACGAGCAGTACTTC.

This clonotype is medium-sized (0.01 to 0.1%) in the sample. The V and J genes are TRBV20-1 and TRBJ2-5, with D possibly TRBD2 on 5 matching bases. Germline lookup yields CDR1 DFQATT and CDR2 SNEGSKA (reference sequence). The CDR3 sequence is 14 residues long. Deletions cut 0 bases from V and 7 bases from J, with 15 bases between. CDR3 nucleotide sequence: TGCAGTGCTAGAGATGGAGCCACCGCGGGGACCCAGTACTTC. Amino acid sequence: CSARDGATAGTQYF.

This clonotype has ten or more counts. The J gene is TRBJ2-7, the V gene TRBV7-9; possibly TRBD2 for D (6 bases). CDR3 length: 16 amino acids. Trimming stripped 4 bases from V and 2 bases from J, with 18 bases between. The germline gives CDR1 SEHNR, CDR2 FQNEAQ (reference sequence). Here the CDR3 DNA reads TGTGCCAGCAGCTCTCGGGACTCCAAATCCCCCTACGAGCAGTACTTC. Translation gives CASSSRDSKSPYEQYF.

This chain joins TRBV20-1 and TRBJ2-4; either TRBD1 or TRBD2 may fit D (5 bases each). Per the germline V gene, CDR1 is DFQATT and CDR2 is SNEGSKA (reference sequence). Trimming pared 1 base from V and 0 bases from J, leaving 13 bases between. This CDR3 comprises 16 residues. This CDR3 reads CSARGGTSLAKNIQYF. The CDR3 DNA sequence: TGCAGTGCTAGAGGGGGGACGTCCTTAGCCAAAAACATTCAGTACTTC.

The rearrangement uses TRBV28 and TRBJ2-1; 9 bases agree with TRBD2. Looked up from germline, CDR1 is MDHEN and CDR2 is SYDVKM. V lost 9 bases, J lost 5 bases, and 5 bases stayed unmatched. The CDR3 spans 13 residues. CDR3 coding DNA: TGTGCCAGTAGCGGGAGCCAGAACAATGAGCAGTTCTTC. Translating it yields CASSGSQNNEQFF.

This chain links TRBV12-3 or TRBV12-4 with TRBJ2-1, with no clear D. Trimming took off 2 bases at V and 4 bases at J, with 3 bases between the two ends. This CDR3 contains 12 residues. CDR3 bases: TGTGCCAGCAGTTTACAGTACAATGAGCAGTTCTTC. Translating it yields CASSLQYNEQFF.

With regard to this clonotype: At one of its ends the junction is not consistent with the germline gene, which may arise from a read error. V gene TRBV12-3 or TRBV12-4 combines with J gene TRBJ2-3; D unclear. This CDR3 is 14 amino acids long. The CDR3 DNA sequence: TGTGCCAGCAGCCATCGCCACGGCACAGATGCGCAGTATTTT. Encoded protein: CASSHRHGTDAQYF.